The 10 T cell receptor beta chains presented below share a single source sample, sequenced in a study of T cell repertoires in cytomegalovirus infection. TCRdb used MiXCR to reprocess the reads, holding one entry per CDR3 protein. Here the sample spans more than 400,000 distinct CDR3 sequences, about 26% being singletons. The sequenced material came from PBMCs. These receptors all stem from a human donor in good health (CMV status not recorded). Some clones in this sample may be carry-over from other donors' samples.

This chain connects TRBV20-1 to TRBJ2-1, with 13 nucleotides matching TRBD2. CDR1 DFQATT and CDR2 SNEGSKA come from the germline V gene (reference sequence). This CDR3 region has 15 residues. V shed 4 bases and J 7 bases; nucleotides not matched to a gene: 7. The DNA of the CDR3 is TGCAGTGCTATTCGGACTAGCGGGAGTAGTAATGAGCAGTTCTTC. Its protein product is CSAIRTSGSSNEQFF.

CDR3 sequence: CATSDLSGASTDTQYF. As DNA, the CDR3 is TGTGCCACCAGTGATTTGAGTGGGGCCAGCACAGATACGCAGTATTTT. The chain carries TRBV24-1 and TRBJ2-3; TRBD1 is a possible D gene (5 bases). The CDR3 is 16 residues long. From germline, CDR1 is KGHDR and CDR2 SFDVKD. The V end was cut by 0 bases, the J end by 0 bases, with 9 bases between.

This clonotype appeared a few times. The chain carries TRBV2 and TRBJ1-5, with D hard to call. Germline V gene data show CDR1 as SNHLY and CDR2 as FYNNEI. The V and J ends lost 7 bases and 0 bases respectively, with 7 bases between them. This CDR3 contains 13 residues. The CDR3 DNA is TGTGCCAGCACAGACGATAGCAATCAGCCCCAGCATTTT. It encodes CASTDDSNQPQHF.

V is TRBV6-1 and J is TRBJ2-3; 12 positions agree with TRBD2. The CDR3 loop spans 16 amino acids. The trim removed 0 bases at V and 5 bases at J, leaving 3 bases unmatched. Germline V gene sequence: CDR1 MNHNS, CDR2 SASEGT. CDR3 amino acids: CASSEAATSGGDTQYF. CDR3 DNA sequence: TGTGCCAGCAGTGAAGCGGCGACTAGCGGGGGAGATACGCAGTATTTT.

The rearrangement uses TRBV10-3 and TRBJ2-5; D not certain. The CDR3 is made up of 13 amino acids. Between the trimmed V and J ends, which lost 3 bases and 3 bases, there was a span of 8 bases. Germline lookup yields CDR1 ENHRY and CDR2 SYGVKD. CDR3 nucleotide sequence: TGTGCCATCAGTGATGAAGCTAAAGAGACCCAGTACTTC. Translating gives CAISDEAKETQYF.

Many counts were recorded for this clonotype. The rearrangement joins TRBV7-6 to TRBJ2-1; 12 bases are a match to TRBD2. CDR3 length: 14 amino acids. The V gene's germline CDR1 is SGHVS and CDR2 FNYEAQ. V dropped 1 base and J dropped 12; count of bases not matched to a gene: 4. The CDR3 region is CASSLVLAGGGQFF. The CDR3 nucleotides read TGTGCCAGCAGCTTAGTACTAGCGGGAGGAGGGCAGTTCTTC.

In its sample, this clonotype was seen a few times. V gene TRBV7-2 combines with J gene TRBJ2-1; 9 bases match TRBD2. The germline V gene has CDR1 SGHTA and CDR2 FQGNSA. CDR3 size: 18 residues. V was clipped by 5 bases and J by 4 bases; unmatched bases: 15. The CDR3 sequence: CASSRVGASGMGYNEQFF. The CDR3 region has the DNA TGTGCCAGCAGCCGGGTGGGTGCTAGCGGGATGGGTTACAATGAGCAGTTCTTC. Combining the CDR3 with reference TRBV7-2 and TRBJ2-1 gives the whole variable domain GAGVSQSPSNKVTEKGKDVELRCDPISGHTALYWYRQSLGQGLEFLIYFQGNSAPDKSGLPSDRFSAERTGGSVSTLTIQRTQQEDSAVYLCASSRVGASGMGYNEQFFGPGTRLTVL.

The chain couples TRBV19 to TRBJ2-5; 10 bases align to TRBD2. The CDR3 spans 16 residues. The trim removed 5 bases at V and 5 bases at J, leaving 11 bases unmatched. The germline V gene encodes CDR1 LNHDA and CDR2 SQIVND (reference sequence). CDR3 amino acids: CASSPPLAGVVETQYF. The CDR3 DNA follows: TGTGCCAGTAGTCCCCCCCTAGCGGGAGTGGTCGAGACCCAGTACTTC. Complete variable domain (other parts from reference TRBV19 and TRBJ2-5): DGGITQSPKYLFRKEGQNVTLSCEQNLNHDAMYWYRQDPGQGLRLIYYSQIVNDFQKGDIAEGYSVSREKKESFPLTVTSAQKNPTAFYLCASSPPLAGVVETQYFGPGTRLLVL.

This clonotype was seen at least ten times. The genes are TRBV7-8 and TRBJ2-7, with 7 nucleotides matching TRBD2. Germline V gene data show CDR1 as SGHVS and CDR2 as FQNEAQ. The CDR3 extends over 14 amino acids. The junction had 2 bases not matched to a gene; V was cut back by 0 bases and J by 3 bases. The chain's CDR3 is CASSLAASGYEQYV. The CDR3 DNA follows: TGTGCCAGCAGCTTAGCGGCTAGCGGCTACGAGCAGTACGTC.

This clonotype showed up just a few times. CDR3 amino acids: CASSPLTADEQFF. Here the CDR3 DNA reads TGTGCCAGCAGTCCCCTGACCGCCGATGAGCAGTTCTTC. The chain recombines TRBV12-3 or TRBV12-4 with TRBJ2-1; D is unresolved. This CDR3 contains 13 residues. Trimming pared 5 bases from V and 8 bases from J, leaving 13 bases between.